These 4 T cell receptor beta chains share one sample of origin, sequenced in a study of blood T cell repertoires in COVID-19. Only in-frame clones appear in the TCRdb table, and some are missing; sequencing was by immunoSEQ multiplex PCR. The sample holds roughly 160,000 clones; approximately 91% are singletons and the top ten take 0.53%. Input material: peripheral blood. These receptors came from a man in his fifties with acute or convalescent COVID-19.

The genes are TRBV28 and TRBJ2-5, with TRBD2 matching 11 bases. The CDR3 consists of 16 residues. V was pared by 5 bases and J by 3 bases, with 8 bases of the junction left unmatched. CDR1 and CDR2 from the germline V gene are MDHEN and SYDVKM. CDR3 in amino acids: CASSQLAGGGKETQYF. The CDR3 DNA reads as TGTGCCAGCAGTCAGCTAGCGGGAGGTGGAAAAGAGACCCAGTACTTC.

The rearrangement links TRBV4-1 to TRBJ1-1; no definite D call. The CDR3 sequence is 16 residues long. V was cut by 1 base and J by 1 base, with 13 bases left in between. Germline CDR1 reads MGHRA; CDR2 reads YSYEKL. This CDR3 reads CASSQGTSIANTEAFF. CDR3 bases: TGCGCCAGCAGCCAAGGGACTTCGATAGCGAACACTGAAGCTTTCTTT.

In DNA form, the CDR3 reads TGTGCCAGCAGCAAAGGGACTTACAATGAGCAGTTCTTC. It specifies CASSKGTYNEQFF. The chain employs TRBV11-2 and TRBJ2-1; a weak D match, TRBD2 (6 bases). V shed 5 bases and J shed 4 bases, with 9 bases lying between them. The CDR3 covers 13 residues. From germline, CDR1 is SGHAT and CDR2 FQNNGV. Variable domain in full (rest from reference TRBV11-2 and TRBJ2-1): EAGVAQSPRYKIIEKRQSVAFWCNPISGHATLYWYQQILGQGPKLLIQFQNNGVVDDSQLPKDRFSAERLKGVDSTLKIQPAKLEDSAVYLCASSKGTYNEQFFGPGTRLTVL.

The chain couples TRBV6-1 to TRBJ1-2; tentatively, D is TRBD1 (5 bases). CDR1 MNHNS and CDR2 SASEGT come from the germline V gene. This CDR3 spans 13 amino acids. Trimming pared 6 bases from V and 4 bases from J, leaving 12 bases between. For the CDR3, the DNA is TGTGCCAGCAGATATGGACAAAGCTATGGCTACACCTTC. Protein: CASRYGQSYGYTF.